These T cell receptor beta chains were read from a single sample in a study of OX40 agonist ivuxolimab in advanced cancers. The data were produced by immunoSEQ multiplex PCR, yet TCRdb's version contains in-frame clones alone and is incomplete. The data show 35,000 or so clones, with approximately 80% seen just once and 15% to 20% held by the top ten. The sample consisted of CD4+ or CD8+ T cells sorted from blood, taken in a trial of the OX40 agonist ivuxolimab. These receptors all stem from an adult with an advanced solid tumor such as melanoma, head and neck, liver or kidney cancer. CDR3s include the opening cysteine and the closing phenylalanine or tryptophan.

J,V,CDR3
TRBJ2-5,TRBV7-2,CASSFSFRGPETQYF
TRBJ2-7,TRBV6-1,CASSSPGTGWRYF
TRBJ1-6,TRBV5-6,CASSLDRGRSPLHF
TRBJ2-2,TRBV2,CASSEALLRPYTGELFF
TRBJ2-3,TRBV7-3,CASSLVPTDTQYF
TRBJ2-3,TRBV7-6,CASSYTGVNTQYF
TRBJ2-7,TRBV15,CATSSIPGLNYEQYF
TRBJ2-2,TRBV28,CASSSPGQGSNTGELFF
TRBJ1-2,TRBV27,CASSLSWSQTNYGYTF
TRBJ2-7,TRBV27,CASTPGTPYEQYF
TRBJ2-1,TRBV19,CASSIDPSGYEQFF
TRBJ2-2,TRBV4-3,CASSQGTSGTGELFF
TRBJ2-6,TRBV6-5,CASSYGGEGANVLTF
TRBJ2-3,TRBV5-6,CASRASGTDTQYF
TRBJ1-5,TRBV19,CASSISQGEAGNQPQHF
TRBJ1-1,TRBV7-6,CASSLGTPATEAFF
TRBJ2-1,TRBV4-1,CASSQARDEQFF
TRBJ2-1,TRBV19,CASSKPPGRGNEQFF
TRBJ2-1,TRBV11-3,CASSSGTSGSYNEQFF
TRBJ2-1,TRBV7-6,CASSPSGGVYNEQFF
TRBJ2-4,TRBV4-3,CASSQARLFGISKNIQYF
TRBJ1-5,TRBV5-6,CASSLAGGNNQPQHF
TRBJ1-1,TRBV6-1,CASRGRYLNTEAFF
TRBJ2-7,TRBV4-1,CASSQLLAGPYEQYF
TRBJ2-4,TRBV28,CASSLMKRQYF
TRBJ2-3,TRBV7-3,CASESYTQYF
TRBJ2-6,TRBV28,CASSFVLRGGANVLTF
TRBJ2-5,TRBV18,CASSPPVLGPEETQYF
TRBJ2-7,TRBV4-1,CASSQGLAGVYEQYF
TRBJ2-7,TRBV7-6,CASSPLNPFYEQYF
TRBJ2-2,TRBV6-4,CASSPTNTGELFF